This paragraph reports one T cell receptor (beta chain). Its cognate antigen has yet to be identified. A much larger clone is a single base away; this may be a read error. Trimming removed 1 base from V and 3 bases from J, leaving 7 bases between the germline ends. CDR1 and CDR2 (SGHTA, FQGNSA) derive from the germline V gene. From the cysteine up to the phenylalanine, the CDR3 has a length of 13 residues. Here the CDR3 DNA is all that survives: 39 bases in frame from base 1. Systemically healthy Caucasian individuals from Russia, around 39 in total and aged about 6 to 95 years, were included as donors. Around 9.9 milliliters of peripheral blood were collected from each donor into EDTA-treated Vacutainer tubes. Ficoll-Paque density-gradient centrifugation was used to isolate PBMCs, with at least 6 million per sample. Total RNA, at least 5 micrograms per sample, was extracted from PBMCs with Trizol reagent. Naive CD45RAhigh/CD27high T cell percentages were measured by flow cytometry on a PBMC aliquot from every donor.

The entry originates in a study of blood T cells in healthy people across ages (dated by TCRdb to between 2015 and 2016). About the study as a whole: Template switching captured roughly one uniquely barcoded TCR beta cDNA molecule per two T cells in model experiments. Age-related changes in TCR beta repertoire diversity were measured in the study by deep sequencing normalized with unique cDNA molecular identifiers. To avoid experimental bias, donors of different ages were spread randomly across the sequencing lanes. Two additional independent replicas of 1 million unique cDNA reads from the same blood draw were analyzed for two donors (one aged 18 to 29 and one aged 80 or older). Four age groups were formed from the donors: young (average approximately 15 years), middle-aged (less than 40), aged (approximately 60) and long-lived (approximately 78). Study-wide findings and limitations: Estimates of total diversity based on one million sequenced T cells were considered lower bounds and underestimates. Compared with the aged group, the long-lived group had more naive CD4+ T cells, fewer expanded clones and increased TCR diversity, a pattern suggesting age selection. Because the CMV infection status of the donors was unknown, age-related changes in expanded clonotypes may potentially have been confounded. Since profiling was done on bulk unsorted PBMCs, naive and antigen-experienced compartments could not be conclusively compared. Observed TCR beta diversity per million T cells fell roughly linearly with age, and a significant reduction was already apparent by age roughly 41. Observed TCR beta diversity correlated strongly with the percentage of naive T cells measured by flow cytometry.

The receptor library was made with 5' RACE. The sequencer was an Illumina HiSeq 2500. A second roughly 6 to 12 cycle PCR used a sample-barcoded 5' primer and a J-beta primer mix. A unique molecular identifier was introduced onto each TCR beta cDNA molecule by a template-switch 5' adaptor carrying 12 random nucleotides. At least 2.5 million CDR3-containing paired-end reads were obtained from each sample. The Mint cDNA synthesis kit, primed by a TRBC-specific oligonucleotide, was used to synthesize first-strand cDNA from all RNA. After uracil-DNA glycosylase treatment, a first 18-cycle PCR used universal primers M1SS and BC2_uni_R on all cDNA. Under the source paper's analysis protocol: For normalization, 1 million high-quality reads, each with a distinct molecular identifier, were randomly selected from each sample. Instead of being binned into consensus sequences, reads with shared molecular identifiers were discarded. CDR3 identification, clonotype clustering and error correction used MiTCR with a Q25 quality threshold and the strictest error-elimination algorithm. A nonparametric unseen species model using Euler transformation provided a lower-bound estimate of total TCR beta diversity. The raw public reads went through TCRdb reprocessing: fastp at Q25, MiXCR clone calling, in-frame beta chains kept. Each entry merges the rows of one CDR3 protein and shows their most common DNA and genes. These V and J calls originate from TCRdb's pipeline instead of the authors' own analysis. Within this sample are 630,000 or so distinct CDR3 sequences, with around 32% of them counted one time only. The ten largest make up 15% of the sample.

The sequenced sample was blood. The clonotype was recovered from an elderly woman in good health. Donor details come from another sample of the same person, matched by shared clones. Here the chain combines TRBV7-2 and TRBJ2-7, with the D gene uncertain. CDR3 sequence: CASSLEQNYEQYF. The bases are TGTGCCAGCAGCTTAGAACAGAACTACGAGCAGTACTTC.